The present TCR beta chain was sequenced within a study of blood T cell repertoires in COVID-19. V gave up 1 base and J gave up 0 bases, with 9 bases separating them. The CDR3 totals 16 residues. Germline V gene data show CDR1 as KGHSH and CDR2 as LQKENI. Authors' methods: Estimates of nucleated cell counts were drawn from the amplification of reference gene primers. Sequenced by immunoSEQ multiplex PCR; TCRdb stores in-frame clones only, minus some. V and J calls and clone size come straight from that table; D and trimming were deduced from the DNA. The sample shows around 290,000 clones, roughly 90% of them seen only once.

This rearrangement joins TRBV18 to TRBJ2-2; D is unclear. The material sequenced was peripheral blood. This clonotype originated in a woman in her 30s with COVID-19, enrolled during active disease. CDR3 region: CASSPLGSSNTGELFF. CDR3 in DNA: TGTGCCAGCTCACCACTCGGGTCTTCGAACACCGGGGAGCTGTTTTTT.